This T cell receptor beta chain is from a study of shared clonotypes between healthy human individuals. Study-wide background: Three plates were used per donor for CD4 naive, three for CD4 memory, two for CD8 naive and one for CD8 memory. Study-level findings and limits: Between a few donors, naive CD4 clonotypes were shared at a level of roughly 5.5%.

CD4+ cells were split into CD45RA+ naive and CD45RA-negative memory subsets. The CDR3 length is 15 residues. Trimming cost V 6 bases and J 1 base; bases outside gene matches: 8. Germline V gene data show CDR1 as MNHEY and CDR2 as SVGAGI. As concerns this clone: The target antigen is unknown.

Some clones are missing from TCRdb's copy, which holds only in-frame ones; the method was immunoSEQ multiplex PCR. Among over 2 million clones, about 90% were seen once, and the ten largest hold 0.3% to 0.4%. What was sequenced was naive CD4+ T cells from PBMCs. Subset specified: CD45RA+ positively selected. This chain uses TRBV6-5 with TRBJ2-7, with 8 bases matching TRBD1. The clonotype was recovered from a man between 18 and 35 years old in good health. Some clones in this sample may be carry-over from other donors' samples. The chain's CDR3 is CASRTGTGLSYEQYF. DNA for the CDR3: TGTGCCAGCAGGACCGGGACAGGTCTTTCCTACGAGCAGTACTTC.